This TCR beta chain comes out of a study of identical twins. Study observations and caveats: Twins showed weaker excess sharing in their beta out-of-frame sequences. The study drew conclusions from cross-sectional statistical analysis, not from following the same donors.

This CDR3 is 16 amino acids long. CDR1 and CDR2 from the germline V gene are LGHNA and YNFKEQ. V was pared by 0 bases and J by 0 bases, with 9 bases between. For this clonotype: Its cognate antigen is unknown.

Template switching (which added a universal primer site) was used, and cDNA carried unique molecular identifiers. Each CDR3 protein gets one entry after TCRdb re-called the 5' RACE reads with MiXCR. In the table there are 1,800,000 or so distinct CDR3 sequences, around a third of which are singletons. Sequencing input: cord blood. V gene TRBV4-2 combines with J gene TRBJ2-1; no clear D gene. The clonotype originates from a newborn girl in good health. CDR3 coding DNA: TGTGCCAGCAGCCAAGAGGATCCCAGCTCCTACAATGAGCAGTTCTTC. As protein: CASSQEDPSSYNEQFF.